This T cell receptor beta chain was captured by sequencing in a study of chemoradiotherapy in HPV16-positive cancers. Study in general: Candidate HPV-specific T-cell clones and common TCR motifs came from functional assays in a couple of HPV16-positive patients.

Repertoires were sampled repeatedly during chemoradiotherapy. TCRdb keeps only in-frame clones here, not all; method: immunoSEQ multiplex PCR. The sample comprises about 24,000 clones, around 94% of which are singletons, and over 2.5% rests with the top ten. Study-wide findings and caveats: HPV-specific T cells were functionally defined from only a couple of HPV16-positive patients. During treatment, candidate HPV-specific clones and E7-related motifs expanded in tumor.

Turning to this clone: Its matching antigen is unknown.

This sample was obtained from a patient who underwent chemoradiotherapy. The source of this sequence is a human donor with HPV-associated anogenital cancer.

The CDR3 nucleotides are TGTGCCAGCAGTGTGGCAGGGTTATCCTACGAGCAGTACTTC. Its protein is CASSVAGLSYEQYF. The genes are TRBV6-1 and TRBJ2-7; D is possibly TRBD1 (5 bases). CDR3 length: 14 residues. From germline, CDR1 is MNHNS and CDR2 SASEGT. V lost 4 bases and J 1 base, leaving 11 bases between the germline ends.